This T cell receptor beta chain originates from a study of shared clonotypes between healthy human individuals. Deep-level assay runs were performed. The repertoire was sequenced with immunoSEQ multiplex PCR; TCRdb's copy has only in-frame clones and lacks some. The sample yields roughly 1 million clones, about 80% seen once. Study results and caveats: Having only a few donors restricted how much genetic and exposure-history diversity was captured.

Only Caucasian adults living in Nashville, Tennessee served as donors. Naive CD45RA+ and memory CD45RA-negative subsets were split from CD4+ cells. Points on this clone: What it binds is unknown.

This CDR3 comprises 16 residues. Per the germline V gene, CDR1 is LNHDA and CDR2 is SQIVND (reference sequence). V was trimmed by 7 bases and J by 1 base, leaving 16 bases between them. The sequenced sample consisted of memory CD4+ T cells from PBMCs. Noted subset: CD45RA-negative fraction. The chain combines TRBV19 with TRBJ2-2, with a possible D match to TRBD1 (6 bases). The receptor comes from a man in his late teens or twenties in good health. Some clones in this sample may be carry-over from other donors' samples. The CDR3 reads CASTLRARGNTGELFF. The CDR3 DNA reads as TGTGCCAGTACCCTCAGGGCCAGGGGGAACACCGGGGAGCTGTTTTTT. The variable domain in full, with the rest retrieved from reference TRBV19 and TRBJ2-2, is DGGITQSPKYLFRKEGQNVTLSCEQNLNHDAMYWYRQDPGQGLRLIYYSQIVNDFQKGDIAEGYSVSREKKESFPLTVTSAQKNPTAFYLCASTLRARGNTGELFFGEGSRLTVL.